This is a list of T cell receptor beta chains from one sample in a study of cytomegalovirus exposure and HLA in healthy donors. The assay was immunoSEQ multiplex PCR, and TCRdb's table has in-frame clones only and misses some. Altogether around 150,000 clones are present, roughly 87% being singletons, with the ten largest covering over 4%. The sample comprised PBMCs. The receptor source for this set is a man in his fifties or sixties in good health and CMV-seropositive. CDR3s include the opening cysteine and the closing phenylalanine or tryptophan. Each record gives: CDR3 length, J gene, D gene, clone size, V gene, CDR3 DNA, CDR3 protein. D genes are given only for firm matches. Clone size is given for some rows only: seen once, a few or many times, or a class if the clone is expanded.

16	TRBJ1-1	TRBD1	NA	TRBV7-8	TGTGCCAGCAGCCCTCAACAGGGGCACCCGAACACTGAAGCTTTCTTT	CASSPQQGHPNTEAFF
12	TRBJ2-3	TRBD1	NA	TRBV23-1	TGCGCCAGCAGTAACAGGGGTAATACGCAGTATTTT	CASSNRGNTQYF
16	TRBJ1-2	TRBD1	NA	TRBV6-6	TGTGCCAGCAGTTACTCCGGACAGGCGACTACCTATGGCTACACCTTC	CASSYSGQATTYGYTF
16	TRBJ2-5	NA	NA	TRBV7-3	TGTGCCAGCAGCTTAAGTGGCGGCGGGGTGCGAGAGGCCCAGTACTTC	CASSLSGGGVREAQYF
16	TRBJ2-7	TRBD2	NA	TRBV6-5	TGTGCCAGCAGTTACTCGGGGACTAGCGGCCCCTACGAGCAGTACTTC	CASSYSGTSGPYEQYF
12	TRBJ1-2	NA	NA	TRBV11-2	TGTGCCAGCAGCTTGCGGGGTTATGTCTACACCTTC	CASSLRGYVYTF
17	TRBJ2-3	NA	NA	TRBV11-2	TGTGCCAGCAGCTTCCCCCAGGAGGGAATGAACGCAGATACGCAGTATTTT	CASSFPQEGMNADTQYF
15	TRBJ2-7	TRBD1	once	TRBV5-1	TGCGCCAGCAGCTTGCCCCGACAGGGGGGGTACGAGCAGTACTTC	CASSLPRQGGYEQYF
13	TRBJ2-7	NA	NA	TRBV5-1	TGCGCCAGCAGAGACACCAGCTCCTACGAGCAGTACTTC	CASRDTSSYEQYF
19	TRBJ2-3	TRBD2	NA	TRBV10-2	TGCGCCAGCAGAAACCCCCCGGGACTAGCGGGAGTTTTGACAGATACGCAGTATTTT	CASRNPPGLAGVLTDTQYF
13	TRBJ1-1	NA	NA	TRBV5-1	TGCGCCAGCAGCTTGCAGGGGAATACTGAAGCTTTCTTT	CASSLQGNTEAFF
17	TRBJ2-3	TRBD2	few	TRBV19	TGTGCCAGTAGTGAGGGACTAGCGGGGGCTCTCACAGATACGCAGTATTTT	CASSEGLAGALTDTQYF
15	TRBJ1-2	TRBD1	NA	TRBV18	TGTGCCAGCTCGACCGGGACAGGGGGTCTCTATGGCTACACCTTC	CASSTGTGGLYGYTF
12	TRBJ2-7	NA	NA	TRBV29-1	TGCAGCGTTGAAGACAGGCTTTACGAGCAGTACTTC	CSVEDRLYEQYF
14	TRBJ2-3	NA	NA	TRBV9	TGTGCCAGCAGCGTCTCCGGGAGCACAGATACGCAGTATTTT	CASSVSGSTDTQYF
15	TRBJ1-6	NA	few	TRBV6-1	TGTGCCAGCAGTGAAGTTATCTCGGGGATTCAGGCCCTCCACTTT	CASSEVISGIQALHF
16	TRBJ2-1	TRBD2	NA	TRBV5-4	TGTGCCAGCAGCCATAGCGGGGGGGCCCCCTACAATGAGCAGTTCTTC	CASSHSGGAPYNEQFF
11	TRBJ1-2	NA	NA	TRBV10-3	TGTGCCATCAGTCAGGGCTTATCGGCTACCTTC	CAISQGLSATF
15	TRBJ2-2	NA	NA	TRBV11-2	TGTGCCAGCAGCTATTTAGCGCTGACTCCCGGGGAGCTGTTTTTT	CASSYLALTPGELFF
17	TRBJ1-1	NA	NA	TRBV27	TGTGCCAGCAGTTCCGGGCCCTACCTCGGGATGAACACTGAAGCTTTCTTT	CASSSGPYLGMNTEAFF
13	TRBJ2-7	TRBD1	few	TRBV2	TGTGCCAGCACTCAGGGGGTAACCCACGAGCAGTACTTC	CASTQGVTHEQYF
16	TRBJ2-6	NA	NA	TRBV7-8	TGTGCCAGCAGCCCCCGGGCAGGGGTAGGGGCCAACGTCCTGACTTTC	CASSPRAGVGANVLTF